This record looks at one T cell receptor beta chain sequence and its context. What it binds is unknown. Germline CDR1 reads MNHNY; CDR2 reads SVGAGI (reference sequence). This CDR3 is 13 amino acids long. Trimming pared 2 bases from V and 0 bases from J, leaving 3 bases between. These data originate in a study of shared clonotypes between healthy human individuals. Study-level background: Participating donors consisted of two women and a few men aged 18 to 49. Study-level results: Collection of samples was limited to blood; tissue repertoires likely differ.

Method: immunoSEQ multiplex PCR; TCRdb's copy keeps in-frame clones and lacks some. The sample carries a few million clones, just over 90% recorded once. The chain couples TRBV6-6 to TRBJ2-3; the D is unclear. This clonotype originated in a man between 18 and 29 years old in good health. The sample consisted of naive CD4+ T cells sorted from blood. Subset meaning: CD45RA+ positively selected. CDR3 in DNA: TGTGCCAGCAGTTACGACAGCACAGATACGCAGTATTTT. Its translation is CASSYDSTDTQYF.